A selection of T cell receptor beta chains follows, all from one sample in a study of CD8 T cells in Susac syndrome. TCRdb analysed the immunoSEQ multiplex PCR reads with MiXCR anew, one entry per CDR3 protein. This table holds more than 150,000 distinct CDR3 sequences, 90% to 95% found once. Sequenced sample: CD4+ T cells from PBMCs. These receptors came from a human donor in good health. The CDR3 runs from the conserved cysteine through the conserved F or W. A D gene is named only where the DNA matches it firmly. Clone size, where shown, is once, few, many, or a class for clones that have expanded.

cdr3_aa cdr3_nt clone_size j_call v_call d_call
CASSQGLPGPYEQYF TGTGCCAGCAGCCAAGGTCTTCCGGGCCCCTACGAGCAGTACTTC - TRBJ2-7 TRBV14 -
CASSVRGRSDQPQHF TGTGCCAGCAGCGTAAGGGGGCGAAGCGATCAGCCCCAGCATTTT - TRBJ1-5 TRBV9 TRBD1
CASSPASGGQAYNEQFF TGTGCCAGCAGCCCCGCTAGCGGGGGCCAGGCCTACAATGAGCAGTTCTTC - TRBJ2-1 TRBV7-2 TRBD2
CSAIQSGEGYTF TGCAGTGCTATTCAGTCAGGGGAAGGCTACACCTTC - TRBJ1-2 TRBV20-1 -
CSVEGAGGDTQYF TGCAGCGTTGAAGGGGCAGGGGGCGATACGCAGTATTTT - TRBJ2-3 TRBV29-1 TRBD1
CATSRGKGAYQETQYF TGTGCCACCAGCAGGGGAAAGGGCGCCTACCAAGAGACCCAGTACTTC - TRBJ2-5 TRBV15 -
CASSREGSTGNTIYF TGTGCCTCCTCTCGGGAGGGTTCTACTGGAAACACCATATATTTT - TRBJ1-3 TRBV7-2 -
CASSVGLDSLSEQYF TGTGCCAGCAGCGTAGGTCTGGACAGCCTCTCCGAGCAGTACTTC - TRBJ2-7 TRBV9 -
CSAILLEGYEQYF TGCAGTGCTATTCTCCTGGAGGGGTACGAGCAGTACTTC - TRBJ2-7 TRBV20-1 -
CATSLTLRVSEGYTF TGTGCCACCAGCTTGACCTTAAGGGTGTCAGAAGGCTACACCTTC - TRBJ1-2 TRBV15 -
CASSRGVAGNQPQHF TGTGCCAGCAGTAGAGGGGTAGCGGGCAATCAGCCCCAGCATTTT once TRBJ1-5 TRBV2 -
CASSQAGKIEQFF TGTGCCAGCAGCCAAGCCGGAAAAATAGAGCAGTTCTTC - TRBJ2-1 TRBV4-2 -
CASSYSVEETQYF TGTGCCAGCAGTTACTCGGTGGAAGAGACCCAGTACTTC - TRBJ2-5 TRBV6-6 -
CSAREGMGTTDQETQYF TGCAGTGCTAGAGAAGGGATGGGGACTACCGATCAAGAGACCCAGTACTTC - TRBJ2-5 TRBV20-1 TRBD2
CASRRGNSGELFF TGTGCCAGCAGGAGAGGGAACTCCGGGGAGCTGTTTTTT - TRBJ2-2 TRBV12-3/TRBV12-4 -
CASSLEGGDAAFF TGTGCCAGCAGCTTAGAAGGGGGGGACGCAGCTTTCTTT - TRBJ1-1 TRBV7-9 -
CASSLGQGAYEQYF TGTGCCAGCAGTTTAGGTCAGGGGGCCTACGAGCAGTACTTC - TRBJ2-7 TRBV7-9 TRBD1
CASSQTGAPTYNEQFF TGTGCCAGCAGCCAGACAGGGGCTCCAACCTACAATGAGCAGTTCTTC once TRBJ2-1 TRBV9 TRBD1
CAWMTDSTDTQYF TGTGCCTGGATGACGGATAGCACAGATACGCAGTATTTT - TRBJ2-3 TRBV30 -
CASMQGADSGANVLTF TGTGCCAGCATGCAGGGGGCAGACTCTGGGGCCAACGTCCTGACTTTC - TRBJ2-6 TRBV6-6 TRBD1
CASSRQGAGANVLTF TGTGCCAGCAGCCGGCAGGGTGCTGGGGCCAACGTCCTGACTTTC - TRBJ2-6 TRBV3-1 -
CASSFGQSGQPQHF TGTGCCAGCAGCTTTGGCCAATCGGGGCAGCCCCAGCATTTT - TRBJ1-5 TRBV5-6 -
CSARAGATNTEAFF TGCAGTGCTAGGGCAGGGGCGACGAACACTGAAGCTTTCTTT - TRBJ1-1 TRBV20-1 -
CASSYSGTSGEKLFF TGTGCCAGCAGTTACTCCGGGACATCGGGTGAAAAACTGTTTTTT - TRBJ1-4 TRBV6-2/TRBV6-3 -